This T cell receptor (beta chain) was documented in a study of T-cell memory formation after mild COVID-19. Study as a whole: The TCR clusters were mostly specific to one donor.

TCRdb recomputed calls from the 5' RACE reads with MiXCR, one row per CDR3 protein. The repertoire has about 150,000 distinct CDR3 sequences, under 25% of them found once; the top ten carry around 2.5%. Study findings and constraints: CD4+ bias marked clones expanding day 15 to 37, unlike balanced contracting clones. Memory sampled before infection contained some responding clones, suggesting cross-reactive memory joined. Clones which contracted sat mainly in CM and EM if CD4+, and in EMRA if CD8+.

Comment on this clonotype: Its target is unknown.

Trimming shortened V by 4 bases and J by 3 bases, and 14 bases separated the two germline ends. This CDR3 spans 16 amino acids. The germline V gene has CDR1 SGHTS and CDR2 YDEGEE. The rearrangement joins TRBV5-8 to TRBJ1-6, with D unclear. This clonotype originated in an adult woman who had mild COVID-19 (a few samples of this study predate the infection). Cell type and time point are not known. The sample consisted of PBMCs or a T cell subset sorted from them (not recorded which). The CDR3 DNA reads TGTGCCAGCAGCCCGATCCGCGGTTTCTATAATTCACCCCTCCACTTT. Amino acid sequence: CASSPIRGFYNSPLHF.